This TCR beta chain was recovered during a study of beta chain features in type 1 diabetes. Study-wide results and caveats: For type 1 diabetes patients, VDJ junctions showed fewer insertions and more deletions. Sequencing used cDNA, and cells with high TCR expression could therefore be over-represented. Moderate yet significant TCRB CDR3 shortening was seen in Type 1 diabetes patients in all four CD4+ subsets.

Cell sorting via CD45RO/CCR7/CD25/CD127/CD95/CD27 was performed to obtain CD4+ naive, central memory, regulatory and stem cell-like memory cells. The investigators reverse transcribed all of the isolated RNA, so they sequenced expressed TCRB transcripts. Method: immunoSEQ multiplex PCR; TCRdb's copy keeps in-frame clones and lacks some. The repertoire holds under 400,000 clones, approximately 15% seen once, with around 7% in the top ten. Deletions cut 7 bases from V and 0 bases from J, with 19 bases between. Germline CDR1 and CDR2: LNHDA and SQIVND (reference sequence). This CDR3 spans 17 amino acids. There are a few counts of this clone. What it binds is unknown.

The chain combines TRBV19 with TRBJ2-1; D is tentatively TRBD1 or TRBD2 (6 bases each). This receptor was obtained from a man aged 30 to 39 in good health. Material for sequencing was central memory CD4+ T cells from blood. In DNA, the CDR3 is TGTGCCAGTAATGGGGGGCCCGGTTCTTCCTCCTACAATGAGCAGTTCTTC. Its protein product is CASNGGPGSSSYNEQFF.